These 18 T cell receptor beta chains originate from one sample sequenced in a study of CD8 T cells in Susac syndrome. RNA amounts of about 0.5 to 1 ug underwent reverse transcription with random hexamers. TCRdb itself ran the immunoSEQ multiplex PCR reads through MiXCR, one entry per CDR3 protein. The table has 130,000 to 150,000 distinct CDR3 sequences, around 94% seen once; the top ten hold roughly 0.27%. The sample was CD8+ T cells from PBMCs. These receptors all come from a human donor in good health.

The chain uses TRBV13 and TRBJ1-2; D remains ambiguous. The CDR3 has 11 amino acids. Germline values: CDR1 PRHDT, CDR2 FYEKMQ (reference sequence). Between the trimmed V and J ends, which lost 5 bases and 5 bases, there was a span of 6 bases. CDR3 nucleotide sequence: TGTGCCAGCAGCCAGATATATGGCTACACCTTC. The encoded protein is CASSQIYGYTF. Using reference TRBV13 and TRBJ1-2 for the parts outside the CDR3, the full variable domain is AAGVIQSPRHLIKEKRETATLKCYPIPRHDTVYWYQQGPGQDPQFLISFYEKMQSDKGSIPDRFSAQQFSDYHSELNMSSLELGDSALYFCASSQIYGYTFGSGTRLTVV.

The chain links TRBV5-1 to TRBJ2-7; possible D gene TRBD2, 6 bases. The CDR3 totals 14 residues. In germline, CDR1 is SGHRS, CDR2 YFSETQ. V was cut by 1 base and J by 7 bases, with 15 bases left in between. CDR3 in amino acids: CASSLRGTVGEQYF. CDR3 DNA: TGCGCCAGCAGCTTGCGCGGGACTGTCGGTGAGCAGTACTTC.

This sequence joins TRBV29-1 and TRBJ2-3; no definite D call. The CDR3 runs 12 residues. Trimming stripped 4 bases from V and 0 bases from J, with 5 bases between. In germline, CDR1 is SQVTM, CDR2 ANQGSEA. DNA for the CDR3: TGCAGCGTTGTGGACAGCACAGATACGCAGTATTTT. Translation: CSVVDSTDTQYF.

The CDR3 is CATSDVRVNKDEQFF. CDR3 DNA: TGTGCCACCAGTGATGTCAGGGTTAATAAGGATGAGCAGTTCTTC. This sequence joins TRBV24-1 and TRBJ2-1; D may be TRBD1 (5 bases). The V end was cut by 3 bases, the J end by 8 bases, with 16 bases between. Germline CDR1 is KGHDR and CDR2 is SFDVKD. This CDR3 is 15 amino acids long.

This sequence joins TRBV20-1 and TRBJ2-1; maybe TRBD2 (5 bases). Germline CDR1 and CDR2: DFQATT and SNEGSKA (reference sequence). The CDR3 is 11 amino acids. Trimming removed 5 bases from V and 9 bases from J, with 11 bases in between. The CDR3 region has the DNA TGCAGTGCTCCCCAACGGGGTGAGCAGTTCTTC. Translation gives CSAPQRGEQFF.

The chain combines TRBV6-1 with TRBJ2-1; 7 bases agree with TRBD1. V dropped 6 bases and J dropped 6; count of bases not matched to a gene: 8. Germline V CDR1 and CDR2: MNHNS, SASEGT. CDR3 length equals 14 residues. The CDR3 loop reads CASRSGTASNEQFF. Here the CDR3 DNA reads TGTGCCAGCAGGTCCGGGACAGCTTCCAATGAGCAGTTCTTC.

The table lists this clonotype with a count of one. The chain couples TRBV29-1 to TRBJ1-2; D remains unclear. CDR3 length: 11 amino acids. Germline V lookup: CDR1 SQVTM, CDR2 ANQGSEA. V lost 3 bases, J lost 2 bases, and 4 bases lay in between. The CDR3 nucleotides are TGCAGCGTTGACGGCAACTATGGCTACACCTTC. It specifies CSVDGNYGYTF.

The chain employs TRBV20-1 and TRBJ1-1; a possible D gene is TRBD1 (5 bases). The CDR3 sequence is 15 residues long. The germline gives CDR1 DFQATT, CDR2 SNEGSKA (reference sequence). V was shortened by 6 bases and J by 6 bases, with 23 bases between the two germline ends. In DNA, the CDR3 is TGCAGTGCCCTCCCGTTACTCAGGGAAAGTTCTGAAGCTTTCTTT. This encodes CSALPLLRESSEAFF.

V gene TRBV4-3 combines with J gene TRBJ2-7; D is unresolved. Germline V gene data show CDR1 as LGHNA and CDR2 as YSLEER. CDR3 length: 14 residues. V lost 4 bases, J lost 2 bases, and 12 bases lay in between. The CDR3 protein is CASSPSTDAYEQYF. CDR3 DNA sequence: TGCGCCAGCAGCCCTTCGACGGACGCCTACGAGCAGTACTTC.

As for this clonotype: This could be a read error, since a much larger clone is one nucleotide away. The rearrangement links TRBV28 to TRBJ1-1; unclear D gene. V dropped 2 bases and J dropped 1 base, with 5 bases sitting between them. CDR1 is MDHEN, CDR2 SYDVKM, per germline. The CDR3 is 13 residues long. CDR3 protein: CASSLVGNTEAFF. CDR3 bases: TGTGCCAGCAGTTTAGTGGGGAACACTGAAGCTTTCTTT.

This clonotype was recorded only once. The chain links TRBV7-8 to TRBJ2-2; no clear D. The CDR3 is 13 amino acids. Between the trimmed V and J ends, which lost 3 bases and 4 bases, there was a span of 6 bases. Germline assignment: CDR1 SGHVS and CDR2 FQNEAQ. CDR3 DNA sequence: TGTGCCAGCAGCTTTAAAGCCACCGGGGAGCTGTTTTTT. This translates into CASSFKATGELFF.

The chain employs TRBV7-9 and TRBJ2-7, with D perhaps TRBD2 (5 bases). From germline, CDR1 is SEHNR and CDR2 FQNEAQ (reference sequence). The ends were cut back, 5 bases at V and 2 bases at J, with 13 bases in the middle. The CDR3 has 14 amino acids. The CDR3 DNA reads TGTGCCAGCAGCGCAGAGGGAATCCCCTACGAGCAGTACTTC. Residues: CASSAEGIPYEQYF.

The chain combines TRBV7-9 with TRBJ2-1, with TRBD2 matching 9 bases. The CDR3 runs 14 residues. The V segment lost 5 bases and the J segment 8 bases; nucleotides outside the gene matches: 7. Germline V gives CDR1 SEHNR, CDR2 FQNEAQ (reference sequence). CDR3 nucleotides: TGTGCCAGCAGCCCGCTTAGCGGGAGCTATGAGCAGTTCTTC. Amino acid sequence: CASSPLSGSYEQFF.

This chain links TRBV28 with TRBJ2-5; a weak D match, TRBD1 (5 bases). The CDR3 totals 14 residues. V lost 3 bases and J 5 bases, leaving 13 bases between the germline ends. CDR1 and CDR2 from the germline V gene are MDHEN and SYDVKM. CDR3 loop: CASSLRQGRETQYF. CDR3 DNA sequence: TGTGCCAGCAGTTTGAGGCAGGGTAGGGAGACCCAGTACTTC.

In DNA, the CDR3 is TGTGCCAGCAGAGCTTCGATTAGCCTTTCAGAGACCCAGTACTTC. It specifies CASRASISLSETQYF. The gene calls are TRBV3-1 and TRBJ2-5; D is uncertain. The CDR3 totals 15 residues. Trimming left V 6 bases short and J 4 bases short, with 18 bases between. CDR1 and CDR2 (germline): LGHDT, YNNKEL (reference sequence).

This rearrangement joins TRBV24-1 to TRBJ2-1, with D possibly TRBD1 on 6 matching bases. The CDR3 totals 12 residues. From germline, CDR1 is KGHDR and CDR2 SFDVKD. The V and J ends lost 9 bases and 2 bases respectively, with 7 bases between them. DNA for the CDR3: TGTGCCACCCGGGACACCTACAATGAGCAGTTCTTC. This translates into CATRDTYNEQFF.

The chain links TRBV12-3 or TRBV12-4 to TRBJ2-2; D possibly corresponds to TRBD2 (6 bases). The CDR3 length is 18 residues. Trimming shortened V by 6 bases and J by 0 bases, and 20 bases separated the two germline ends. CDR3 in amino acids: CASRSTGSMFTNTGELFF. The CDR3 DNA reads TGTGCCAGCAGGTCTACCGGGAGTATGTTCACGAACACCGGGGAGCTGTTTTTT.

The CDR3 DNA reads TGCAGCGTCAGTAGCGGGAGGGGAAACAATGAGCAGTTCTTC. As protein: CSVSSGRGNNEQFF. The chain joins TRBV29-1 to TRBJ2-1, with 11 bases lining up with TRBD2. V trimming: 6 bases; J trimming: 5 bases; junction bases outside the gene matches: 6. Germline CDR1 is SQVTM and CDR2 is ANQGSEA. CDR3 length equals 14 residues.